One and the same sample provided the 27 T cell receptor beta chains below, sequenced in a study of graft-versus-host responses after intestinal transplantation. These receptors' antigens are unknown. Assay: immunoSEQ multiplex PCR; the TCRdb copy retains only in-frame clones and omits some. This table has 99,000 or so clones, about 90% appearing once. This sample comprised unstimulated CD4+ T cells sorted from spleen or lymph node cells, obtained before intestinal transplant. The receptor set was obtained from a human donor who received an intestinal transplant.

This chain uses TRBV6-5 with TRBJ2-7; 9 bases are a match to TRBD1. J lost 6 bases, V lost 6 bases, and 6 bases had no gene match. The germline gives CDR1 MNHEY, CDR2 SVGAGI. The CDR3 contains 13 residues. CDR3 sequence: CASRDRGLTEQYF. The CDR3 nucleotides read TGTGCCAGCAGGGACAGGGGTTTAACCGAGCAGTACTTC.

This sequence joins TRBV6-5 and TRBJ1-1, with TRBD1 identical over 9 bases. The germline CDR1 and CDR2 sequences are MNHEY and SVGAGI. The V and J ends lost 6 bases and 11 bases, in that order; junction bases with no gene match: 4. The length of the CDR3 is 11 residues. CDR3 DNA: TGTGCCAGCAGACAGACAGGGGGTGCTTTCTTT. This sequence encodes CASRQTGGAFF.

This clone was recorded once. The chain links TRBV29-1 to TRBJ2-1; D may correspond to TRBD1 or TRBD2 (6 bases each). V lost 2 bases and J 4 bases, leaving 21 bases between the germline ends. The CDR3 contains 17 residues. Germline CDR1 and CDR2: SQVTM and ANQGSEA. CDR3 DNA sequence: TGCAGCGTTGAACCCCAGGTTTGGGGGGCTGGGTACAATGAGCAGTTCTTC. This translates into CSVEPQVWGAGYNEQFF.

This chain links TRBV19 with TRBJ2-7; tentatively, D is TRBD1 (6 bases). The CDR3 runs to 17 residues. The germline V gene has CDR1 LNHDA and CDR2 SQIVND (reference sequence). V was pared by 3 bases and J by 4 bases, with 22 bases between. CDR3 loop: CASSILPGSPGTYEQYF. CDR3 nucleotide sequence: TGTGCCAGTAGTATCCTCCCGGGCTCACCGGGGACATACGAGCAGTACTTC.

The chain links TRBV6-5 to TRBJ2-7; TRBD2 matches 10 bases. The CDR3 loop spans 15 amino acids. The V gene's germline CDR1 is MNHEY and CDR2 SVGAGI. V dropped 6 bases and J dropped 1; count of bases not matched to a gene: 6. CDR3 residues: CASRANSGGSYEQYF. Written as DNA, the CDR3 is TGTGCCAGCAGGGCCAATAGCGGGGGGTCCTACGAGCAGTACTTC.

The chain recombines TRBV5-1 with TRBJ1-1, with D maybe TRBD1 (6 bases). This CDR3 is built from 13 residues. The V end was cut by 4 bases, the J end by 4 bases, with 11 bases between. From germline, CDR1 is SGHRS and CDR2 YFSETQ. CDR3 region: CASSPDSPTEAFF. DNA for the CDR3: TGCGCCAGCAGCCCGGACAGCCCCACTGAAGCTTTCTTT.

This chain joins TRBV5-4 and TRBJ2-1, with a possible D match to TRBD2 (6 bases). Per the germline V gene, CDR1 is SGHNT and CDR2 is YYREEE (reference sequence). The CDR3 loop spans 18 amino acids. V was trimmed by 4 bases and J by 0 bases, leaving 20 bases between them. DNA for the CDR3: TGTGCCAGCAGCCCGCGCATTTCCGCGGGGAGCTCCTACAATGAGCAGTTCTTC. Its protein product is CASSPRISAGSSYNEQFF.

The gene calls are TRBV29-1 and TRBJ1-3; TRBD1 agrees at 7 bases. J lost 6 bases, V lost 4 bases, and 12 bases had no gene match. CDR1 and CDR2 (germline): SQVTM, ANQGSEA. This CDR3 comprises 15 residues. The CDR3 reads CSVGFFAQGENTIYF. The CDR3 DNA follows: TGCAGCGTTGGTTTTTTTGCTCAGGGGGAAAACACCATATATTTT.

A word on this clone: The junction shows a germline mismatch at one end, possibly a read error. The rearrangement links TRBV19 to TRBJ2-7; 9 positions agree with TRBD1. Germline values: CDR1 LNHDA, CDR2 SQIVND (reference sequence). The CDR3 runs 14 residues. DNA of the CDR3: TGTGCCAGTAGTATACTGGGACAGGGCGACCGGATGGACTTC. Its translation is CASSILGQGDRMDF.

The chain is built from TRBV6-6 and TRBJ1-1, with D unclear. From germline, CDR1 is MNHNY and CDR2 SVGAGI (reference sequence). The V end was cut by 0 bases, the J end by 1 base, with 9 bases between. The CDR3 contains 15 residues. In DNA, the CDR3 is TGTGCCAGCAGTTACTCAAGGGAAAAGAACACTGAAGCTTTCTTT. Translation gives CASSYSREKNTEAFF.

The CDR3 region has the DNA TGCGCCAGCAGGGCACTAAGCGGGATTTACAATGAGCAGTTCTTC. Translated: CASRALSGIYNEQFF. This rearrangement joins TRBV5-1 to TRBJ2-1; 7 nucleotides agree with TRBD2. Germline assignment: CDR1 SGHRS and CDR2 YFSETQ. The V gene end was trimmed by 5 bases and the J gene end by 4 bases; junction bases not matched to a gene: 9. The CDR3 is 15 amino acids. Filled out from reference TRBV5-1 and TRBJ2-1, the complete variable domain reads KAGVTQTPRYLIKTRGQQVTLSCSPISGHRSVSWYQQTPGQGLQFLFEYFSETQRNKGNFPGRFSGRQFSNSRSEMNVSTLELGDSALYLCASRALSGIYNEQFFGPGTRLTVL.

The genes are TRBV7-3 and TRBJ2-5; the match to TRBD2 covers 15 bases. The V gene end was trimmed by 5 bases and the J gene end by 4 bases; junction bases not matched to a gene: 5. CDR3 length: 16 residues. CDR1 and CDR2 (germline): SGHTA, FQGTGA. The CDR3 nucleotides are TGTGCCAGCAGCCTGGGACTAGCGGGAGGCGCAGAGACCCAGTACTTC. Amino acids: CASSLGLAGGAETQYF. Complete variable domain (other parts from reference TRBV7-3 and TRBJ2-5): GAGVSQTPSNKVTEKGKYVELRCDPISGHTALYWYRQSLGQGPEFLIYFQGTGAADDSGLPNDRFFAVRPEGSVSTLKIQRTERGDSAVYLCASSLGLAGGAETQYFGPGTRLLVL.

The sample holds one count of this clone. The V gene is TRBV29-1, the J gene TRBJ2-7; a possible D gene is TRBD2 (6 bases). From germline, CDR1 is SQVTM and CDR2 ANQGSEA. CDR3 length: 12 residues. Trimming removed 6 bases from V and 3 bases from J, with 12 bases in between. CDR3 DNA: TGCAGCGTGACGGGGGTCTTCTACGAGCAGTACTTC. Translated, it gives CSVTGVFYEQYF.

This clone occurred once. V and J are TRBV30 and TRBJ1-6; 7 nucleotides match TRBD1. V lost 5 bases, J lost 10 bases, and 5 bases stayed unmatched. This CDR3 contains 12 residues. The V gene's germline CDR1 is GTSNPN and CDR2 SVGIG (reference sequence). DNA for the CDR3: TGTGCCTGGGACAGGGAGGAATCACCCCTCCACTTT. Translating it yields CAWDREESPLHF.

This clone has only one observation. This chain joins TRBV5-1 and TRBJ2-3; 8 positions agree with TRBD1. The CDR3 has 15 amino acids. V lost 2 bases, J lost 0 bases, and 2 bases stayed unmatched. The germline gives CDR1 SGHRS, CDR2 YFSETQ. The CDR3 nucleotides read TGCGCCAGCAGCTTCCAGGGGGCAAGCACAGATACGCAGTATTTT. It yields the protein CASSFQGASTDTQYF.

The V and J genes are TRBV6-6 and TRBJ2-1, with no clear D. The CDR3 is 12 residues long. Germline-derived CDR1 and CDR2 are MNHNY and SVGAGI (reference sequence). The V gene lost 0 bases and the J gene lost 9 bases, with 6 bases spanning the gap. CDR3 in DNA: TGTGCCAGCAGTTACTCGAACGGTGAGCAGTTCTTC. It is translated as CASSYSNGEQFF.

V gene TRBV30 combines with J gene TRBJ1-6; TRBD1 might be the D (6 bases). CDR1 is GTSNPN and CDR2 is SVGIG in the germline V gene (reference sequence). CDR3 size: 12 residues. V was pared by 7 bases and J by 8 bases, with 12 bases between. Written as DNA, the CDR3 is TGTGCCTCTTCACGACAGGATTCACCCCTCCACTTT. It encodes CASSRQDSPLHF.

This chain connects TRBV18 to TRBJ2-7, with 11 bases matching TRBD2. The CDR3 sequence is 15 residues long. Per germline, CDR1 KGHSH and CDR2 LQKENI. V was clipped by 5 bases and J by 3 bases; unmatched bases: 6. The DNA of the CDR3 is TGTGCCAGCTCATCTCGACTAGCGGGGCTCTACGAGCAGTACTTC. It is translated as CASSSRLAGLYEQYF.

V gene TRBV6-1 combines with J gene TRBJ2-5, with D perhaps being TRBD1 or TRBD2 (6 bases each). The CDR3 loop spans 13 amino acids. The V end was cut by 7 bases, the J end by 11 bases, with 20 bases between. The germline gives CDR1 MNHNS, CDR2 SASEGT. The CDR3 region has the DNA TGTGCCAGCAACAGGGACTCCCTAGGAGAGCAGTACTTC. This codes for CASNRDSLGEQYF.

The V gene is TRBV7-9, the J gene TRBJ1-1; tentatively, D is TRBD1 (6 bases). CDR3 size: 17 residues. V was shortened by 2 bases and J by 4 bases, with 20 bases between the two germline ends. Germline assignment: CDR1 SEHNR and CDR2 FQNEAQ (reference sequence). This chain's CDR3 is CASSLLPNRVGGTEAFF. The CDR3, as DNA: TGTGCCAGCAGCTTATTGCCTAACAGGGTTGGAGGCACTGAAGCTTTCTTT.

The V and J genes are TRBV6-6 and TRBJ1-5; possible D gene TRBD1, 6 bases. Germline V gene data show CDR1 as MNHNY and CDR2 as SVGAGI (reference sequence). V was trimmed by 0 bases and J by 7 bases, leaving 10 bases between them. This CDR3 has 14 residues. The CDR3 sequence: CASSYSDSWQPQHF. The DNA for the CDR3 is TGTGCCAGCAGTTACTCGGACAGTTGGCAGCCCCAGCATTTT.

The rearrangement uses TRBV28 and TRBJ1-5; D perhaps matches TRBD1 (5 bases). Per the germline V gene, CDR1 is MDHEN and CDR2 is SYDVKM. V gave up 3 bases and J gave up 0 bases, with 15 bases separating them. The CDR3 length is 17 residues. The chain's CDR3 is CASSFMVGAPSNQPQHF. CDR3 nucleotides: TGTGCCAGCAGTTTCATGGTCGGGGCCCCTAGCAATCAGCCCCAGCATTTT.

V gene TRBV7-2 combines with J gene TRBJ2-6; tentative D call: TRBD2 (6 bases). V was shortened by 2 bases and J by 1 base, with 18 bases between the two germline ends. Per germline, CDR1 SGHTA and CDR2 FQGNSA. The CDR3 is 19 amino acids. CDR3 in amino acids: CASSLSVAGWASGANVLTF. As DNA, the CDR3 is TGTGCCAGCAGCTTAAGTGTCGCGGGGTGGGCTTCTGGGGCCAACGTCCTGACTTTC.

The chain couples TRBV12-2 to TRBJ1-5; TRBD1, the table's D call, was not compared with the DNA. TRBV12-2 is assigned pseudogene status. The CDR3 totals 11 residues. CDR3 residues: CASRFRQGGHF. DNA of the CDR3: TGTGCAAGTCGCTTTAGACAGGGCGGGCATTTT.

The V call is TRBV29-1, the J call TRBJ1-2, with D hard to call. This CDR3 has 15 residues. Germline lookup yields CDR1 SQVTM and CDR2 ANQGSEA. The V end lost 0 bases, the J end lost 4 bases, and 15 bases lay between the germline ends. CDR3 region: CSVEEVAGWAYGYTF. The CDR3 DNA is TGCAGCGTTGAAGAAGTGGCTGGATGGGCCTATGGCTACACCTTC.

This rearrangement joins TRBV7-9 to TRBJ1-1; D possibly corresponds to TRBD1 (6 bases). The CDR3 extends over 11 amino acids. V was pared by 3 bases and J by 7 bases, with 6 bases between. CDR1 is SEHNR, CDR2 FQNEAQ, per germline (reference sequence). The CDR3 DNA reads TGTGCCAGCAGCTTCAGGGGTGAAGCTTTCTTT. Residues: CASSFRGEAFF.

The chain uses TRBV5-1 and TRBJ2-2; TRBD1 agrees at 11 bases. CDR3 length: 15 amino acids. The trim removed 4 bases at V and 4 bases at J, leaving 3 bases unmatched. Germline loops: CDR1 SGHRS, CDR2 YFSETQ. The CDR3 spells CASSQGTGGTGELFF. CDR3 coding DNA: TGCGCCAGCAGCCAAGGGACAGGGGGCACCGGGGAGCTGTTTTTT.